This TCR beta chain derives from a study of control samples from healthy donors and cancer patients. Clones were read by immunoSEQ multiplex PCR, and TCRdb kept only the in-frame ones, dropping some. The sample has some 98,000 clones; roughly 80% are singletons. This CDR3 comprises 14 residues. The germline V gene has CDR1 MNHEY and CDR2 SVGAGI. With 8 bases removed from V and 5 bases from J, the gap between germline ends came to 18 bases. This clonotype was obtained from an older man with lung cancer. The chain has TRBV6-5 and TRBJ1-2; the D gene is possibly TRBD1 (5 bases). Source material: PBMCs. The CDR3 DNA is TGTGCCAGCCCTGGAGGGGCCCCTAGGTATGGCTACACCTTC. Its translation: CASPGGAPRYGYTF.